The T cell receptor beta chain under discussion was sequenced for a study of shared T cell receptors in the human thymus. The CDR3 is 15 residues long. V was trimmed by 1 base and J by 5 bases, leaving 14 bases between them. The germline gives CDR1 SGHAT, CDR2 FQNNGV. The assay was immunoSEQ multiplex PCR, and TCRdb's table has in-frame clones only and misses some. The table has under 700,000 clones, about 80% seen once. This same sample was also part of a study on human thymus T cells. Turning to that study: Finnish infants who were healthy and having corrective surgery for congenital heart defects made up the donors.

The sequence derives from a boy in the first two years of life with a congenital heart defect. The rearrangement joins TRBV11-2 to TRBJ1-1; D possibly corresponds to TRBD1 (6 bases). Material for sequencing was thymocytes. Written as DNA, the CDR3 is TGTGCCAGCAGCTTAGTACCGGACAGAGTGACTGAAGCTTTCTTT. The encoded protein is CASSLVPDRVTEAFF.